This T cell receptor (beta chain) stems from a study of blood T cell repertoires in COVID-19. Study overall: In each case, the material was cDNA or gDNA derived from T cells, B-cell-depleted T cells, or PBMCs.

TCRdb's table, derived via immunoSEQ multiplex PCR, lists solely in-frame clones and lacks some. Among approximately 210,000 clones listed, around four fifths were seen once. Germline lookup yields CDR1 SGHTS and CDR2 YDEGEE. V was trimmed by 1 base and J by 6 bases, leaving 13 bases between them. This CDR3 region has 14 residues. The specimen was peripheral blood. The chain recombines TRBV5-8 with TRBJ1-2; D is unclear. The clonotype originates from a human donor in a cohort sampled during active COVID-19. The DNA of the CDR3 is TGTGCCAGCAGCTTGACTCTGAGTCTAGATGGCTACACCTTC. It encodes CASSLTLSLDGYTF.